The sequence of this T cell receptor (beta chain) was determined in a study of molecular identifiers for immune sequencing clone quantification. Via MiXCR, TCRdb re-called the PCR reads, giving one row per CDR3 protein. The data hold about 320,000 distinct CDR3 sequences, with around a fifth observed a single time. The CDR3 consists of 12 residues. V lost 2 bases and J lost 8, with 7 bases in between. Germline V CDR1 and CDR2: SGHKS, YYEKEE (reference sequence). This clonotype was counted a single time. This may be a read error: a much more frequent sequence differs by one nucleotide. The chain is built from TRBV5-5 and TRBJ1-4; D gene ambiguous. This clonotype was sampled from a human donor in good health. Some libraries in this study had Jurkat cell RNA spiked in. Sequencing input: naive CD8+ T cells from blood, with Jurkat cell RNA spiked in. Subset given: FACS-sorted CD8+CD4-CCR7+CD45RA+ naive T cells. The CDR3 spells CASSLFDEKLFF. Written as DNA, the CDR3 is TGTGCCAGCAGCTTATTTGACGAAAAACTGTTTTTT.